The T cell receptor (beta chain) under discussion was sequenced for a study of cytomegalovirus exposure and HLA in healthy donors. This clone was picked up a small number of times. 13 Jbeta primers and 60 Vbeta primers were used for the PCR. Profiled with immunoSEQ multiplex PCR; TCRdb holds only in-frame clones, not every one. The sample carries over 150,000 clones, 60% to 85% recorded once. Trimming cost V 7 bases and J 0 bases, with 12 bases left between them. CDR1 is SNHLY and CDR2 is FYNNEI in the germline V gene. The CDR3 totals 14 residues. Healthy bone marrow donors made up the cohort. The chain is built from TRBV2 and TRBJ1-2; D possibly corresponds to TRBD1 (5 bases). The receptor's source is a woman between 45 and 65 years old in good health and CMV-seropositive. Sequencing input: PBMCs. CDR3 loop: CASTRGQSNYGYTF. CDR3 in DNA: TGTGCCAGCACTAGGGGCCAGTCTAACTATGGCTACACCTTC. The full variable domain, completed using reference TRBV2 and TRBJ1-2, is EPEVTQTPSHQVTQMGQEVILRCVPISNHLYFYWYRQILGQKVEFLVSFYNNEISEKSEIFDDQFSVERPDGSNFTLKIRSTKLEDSAMYFCASTRGQSNYGYTFGSGTRLTVV.